This T cell receptor beta chain was recorded in a study of blood T cell repertoires in COVID-19. In the study overall: From T cells, B-cell-depleted T cells, or PBMCs came the material, which was cDNA or gDNA.

This table comes from immunoSEQ multiplex PCR, and its TCRdb copy is limited to in-frame clones, with some not included. This table holds 65,000 to 80,000 clones, 70% to 90% found once. Germline V gene sequence: CDR1 MDHEN, CDR2 SYDVKM. This CDR3 is built from 17 residues. V lost 6 bases and J 2 bases, leaving 22 bases between the germline ends. Sequenced sample: peripheral blood. The TCR sequence derives from a man in his 70s with active or convalescent COVID-19. V gene TRBV28 combines with J gene TRBJ2-5; tentative D call: TRBD1 (6 bases). The CDR3 loop reads CASSRIGGPGNQETQYF. The CDR3 DNA follows: TGTGCCAGCAGCCGAATAGGGGGTCCGGGAAATCAAGAGACCCAGTACTTC.